The clone carrying this T cell receptor beta chain was seen a handful of times. What it binds is not known. At one of its ends the junction is not consistent with the germline gene, which may arise from a read error. Looked up from germline, CDR1 is DFQATT and CDR2 is SNEGSKA (reference sequence). The CDR3 is 13 residues long. Constant-region reverse primers amplified full-length variable regions, followed by semi-nested Nested Universal Primer A PCR. TCRdb passed the 5' RACE reads through MiXCR, listing each CDR3 protein once. The sample consists of more than 45,000 distinct CDR3 sequences, roughly 28% of them appearing once. The study, taken as a whole, reports: Tumor Tregs overlapped most with tumor, then blood, naive CD4+ cells. The TCR gene usage of tumor memory CD4+ T cells clustered together with blood and lymph node memory CD4+ cells and with lymph node naive CD4+ cells.

Memory CD4+ T cells were sorted as CD4+CD45RO+CD25- cells. J is TRBJ2-4 and V is TRBV20-1, with TRBD1 matching 7 bases. Sequenced input: tumor-infiltrating memory CD4+ T cells sorted from the breast tumor. Documented subset: memory CD4+ T cells, CD4+CD45RO+CD25-. The TCR was taken from a female donor with breast cancer. This CDR3 is CSARDLSGTAPVF. The CDR3 DNA follows: TGCAGTGCTAGAGATTTATCCGGGACAGCTCCAGTCTTC.